This T cell receptor beta chain was sequenced for a study of T-cell reconstitution after alpha-beta-depleted transplantation in children. This clonotype was counted between two and nine times. During its preparation, the TCRbeta library received unique molecular identifiers. TCRdb re-called the PCR reads through MiXCR, storing one row per CDR3 protein. The table has 45,000 or so distinct CDR3 sequences, roughly half seen once. This sequence originates from a boy in the first two years of life with SCID, due to receive a stem cell transplant. Sequenced material: peripheral blood, taken before TCRalphabeta/CD19-depleted stem cell transplant.

The CDR3, as DNA: TGCGCCAGCAGCTTGGGACAGGGTCAGCCCCAGCATTTT. It yields the protein CASSLGQGQPQHF. The gene calls are TRBV5-1 and TRBJ1-5; 7 bases fit TRBD1. Germline V lookup: CDR1 SGHRS, CDR2 YFSETQ. V shed 0 bases, J shed 6 bases, and the junction held 0 bases outside the gene matches. This CDR3 is 13 amino acids long.